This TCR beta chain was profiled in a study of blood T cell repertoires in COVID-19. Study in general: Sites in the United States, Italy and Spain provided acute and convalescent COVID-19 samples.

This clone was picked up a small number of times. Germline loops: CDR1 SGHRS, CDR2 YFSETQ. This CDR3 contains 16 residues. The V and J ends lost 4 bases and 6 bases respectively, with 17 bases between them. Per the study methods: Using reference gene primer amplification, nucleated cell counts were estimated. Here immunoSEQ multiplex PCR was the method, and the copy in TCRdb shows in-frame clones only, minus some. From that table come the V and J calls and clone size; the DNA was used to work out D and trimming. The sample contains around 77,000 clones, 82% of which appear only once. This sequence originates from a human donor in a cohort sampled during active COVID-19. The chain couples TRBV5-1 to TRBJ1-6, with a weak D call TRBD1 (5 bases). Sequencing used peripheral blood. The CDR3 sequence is CASSPVGDLPNSPLHF. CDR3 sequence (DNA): TGCGCCAGCAGCCCGGTGGGGGACTTACCTAATTCACCCCTCCACTTT.